This T cell receptor (beta chain) was identified during a study of graft-versus-host responses after intestinal transplantation. Profiled with immunoSEQ multiplex PCR; TCRdb holds only in-frame clones, not every one. The sample yields approximately 120,000 clones, just over 90% seen once. A remark on this clone: What it binds is unknown.

Study-wide results and limits: GvH clones appeared in recipient marrow, some first in ileum or blood. The study found high graft-versus-host to host-versus-graft clonal ratios in allografts of patients with graft-donor T cell macrochimerism. Early post-transplant HvG declines were associated with peak circulating GvH clone levels.

The CDR3 length is 14 residues. Trimming left V 2 bases short and J 2 bases short, with 7 bases between. Per germline, CDR1 ENHRY and CDR2 SYGVKD. The sequence derives from a human donor who received an intestinal transplant. The specimen comprised unstimulated CD4+ T cells sorted from spleen or lymph node cells, sampled before intestinal transplant. The genes are TRBV10-3 and TRBJ2-1; perhaps TRBD1 as D (6 bases). The CDR3 protein is CAISEGQTYNEQFF. The CDR3 DNA reads TGTGCCATCAGTGAGGGACAGACCTACAATGAGCAGTTCTTC.